This TCR beta chain was documented in a study of blood T cell repertoires in COVID-19. Study context: COVID-19 samples collected from the United States, Italy and Spain covered acute and convalescent phases. Sources were T cells, B-cell-depleted T cells, or PBMCs; the material itself was cDNA or gDNA.

Original processing notes: Estimates of nucleated cell counts were drawn from the amplification of reference gene primers. Here immunoSEQ multiplex PCR was the method, and the copy in TCRdb shows in-frame clones only, minus some. From that table come the V and J calls and clone size; the DNA was used to work out D and trimming. The repertoire holds roughly 140,000 clones, approximately 78% seen once, with about 4.3% in the top ten. The junction had 2 bases not matched to a gene; V was cut back by 2 bases and J by 3 bases. CDR1 and CDR2 (germline): MNHNS, SASEGT. This CDR3 is built from 15 residues. The specimen was peripheral blood. The TCR comes from a woman of 80 years or more with acute or convalescent COVID-19. This chain links TRBV6-1 with TRBJ1-1, with 11 bases fitting TRBD1. The CDR3 DNA follows: TGTGCCAGCAGTGAATGGGACAGGGGGTACACTGAAGCTTTCTTT. This codes for CASSEWDRGYTEAFF.